This TCR beta chain was identified during a study of shared clonotypes between healthy human individuals (dated by TCRdb to the early 2020s). In the study overall: The cohort comprised two women and a few men aged 18 to 49 years. Per donor, three plates each were used for CD4 naive and CD4 memory, two for CD8 naive, and one for CD8 memory. The study deeply sequenced blood TCR repertoires of about five healthy adults to estimate repertoire size and the extent of clonotype sharing between individuals. Libraries were prepared and TCR repertoires were sequenced by different laboratories using diverse techniques, in order to increase sequencing depth and limit assay-specific biases. Leukapheresis yielded between about 0.94 and 8.9 billion PBMCs per donor. The paper as a whole reports these results and caveats: Only blood was sampled, and tissue TCR repertoires likely differ from those in blood. Rarefaction of sorted-subset datasets indicated incomplete sequencing despite the large sequencing depth. Pairwise subsampling led to the expectation that sequencing depth would affect the degree of clonotype sharing among donors. The small number of donors limited the genetic and exposure-history diversity represented. Across a few donors, 4.5% to 6.5% of naive CD4, roughly 3.5% of naive CD8, 2% to 2.5% of memory CD4, and approximately 0.4% of memory CD8 clonotypes were shared. Estimated clonotype richness was generally larger for naive than for memory subsets. Compared with non-shared clonotypes, clonotypes shared by all four sorted-subset donors had higher generation probabilities.

This clone was found once. The target of this receptor is not known. Per-base qualities were not stored, and no clone one base away is much larger. CDR3 length: 15 amino acids, cysteine to phenylalanine. Here the CDR3 DNA is all that survives: 45 bases in frame from base 1. CDR1 and CDR2, looked up from the germline V gene, are MDHEN and SYDVKM. V is reduced by 5 bases and J by 1 base, leaving a spacing of 12 bases between them. TCR CDR3 regions were amplified from genomic DNA by multiplex PCR using the deep immunoSEQ assay. Extracted genomic DNA from each cell subset was distributed evenly across all wells of several immunoSEQ 96-well plates, and each plate was treated as a replicate. For sorted subsets, about 200 ng genomic DNA, equal to 25,000 to 35,000 T cell genomes, was loaded into each replicate PCR. Purified libraries were measured with a Qubit 3.0 fluorometer, size-checked on a Bioanalyzer 2100, and measured again with the KAPA Library Quantification kit. Each immunoSEQ 96-well plate was sequenced on its own single-read 150-cycle Illumina NextSeq 550 flow cell. The paper's processing steps were these. The immunoSEQ output contained only junctional sequences without quality scores, so filtering could not match that applied to full-length reads. To assign V/J genes and CDR3, sequences were annotated using PyIR, a Python wrapper for IgBLAST v1.9, with IMGT germline references. Any read was removed if the V/J assignment was weak (E-value above 1e-6), the CDR3 was missing, or the read contained stop codons, out-of-frame junctions, or ambiguous translated residues. V3J clonotypes were defined as sequences sharing the same inferred V gene, J gene, and CDR3 amino acid sequence. Percentage overlap between repertoires was calculated by dividing the number of shared unique clonotypes by the size of the smaller repertoire. RTK rarefaction, the Chao1 estimator, and Recon v2.1 estimates of unobserved clonotypes were used to assess repertoire richness. OLGA was used to compute generation probabilities for all TCRbeta clonotypes that the gDNA method yielded from a handful of donors. The table was pulled from immuneACCESS by TCRdb, which kept in-frame rearrangements only. Such tables lose some clones; where checked, under half of the loss comes from unresolved V genes, and the rest has no known cause. That table supplies the V and J calls and clone size; D and trimming were determined from the DNA. Here the sample has roughly 2,300,000 clones; roughly 90% occur a single time. About 0.36% of the sample is held by the ten biggest clonotypes.

Healthy HIV-negative adults with no recently reported acute infections or vaccinations were included as donors. All donors were Caucasian adults living in Nashville, Tennessee, USA. CD4+ T cells were enriched through magnetic negative selection, after which naive cells were positively selected on CD45RA and the remaining negative fraction served as the memory subset. Blood was collected by leukapheresis, and PBMCs were isolated by Ficoll-Histopaque density gradient centrifugation and then cryopreserved in liquid nitrogen vapor phase. Purity and quantity of every magnetically sorted T cell population were checked by analytical flow cytometry. Genomic DNA was isolated from every sorted fraction and measured by UV absorbance on a Nanodrop 2000c.

This TCR came from a man between 18 and 29 years old in good health. Some clones in this sample may be carry-over from other donors' samples. Sequenced: naive CD4+ T cells from PBMCs. Sample cell subset or site, as interpreted from the label and publication: CD45RA+ positively selected. The V and J genes are TRBV28 and TRBJ2-1; a weak D assignment points to TRBD2 (6 bases agree). The sequenced DNA: TGTGCCAGCAGTCGAACTAGCCCTTCCTACAATGAGCAGTTCTTC. Its protein is CASSRTSPSYNEQFF.